The clone carrying this T cell receptor beta chain is medium-sized. Its antigen is currently unknown. This sample is part of a study of liver allograft versus peripheral blood T cells. Study as a whole: Within transplanted livers, the T cell receptor repertoires were examined and compared against the repertoires present in the peripheral blood of liver transplant recipients.

General study results and limits: Repertoires found inside liver allografts reportedly differed from T cell receptor repertoires in peripheral blood.

TCRdb called the reads again in MiXCR, with one record for every CDR3 protein. The profile shows just under 5,500 distinct CDR3 sequences, 17% of them singletons. Germline CDR1 and CDR2: DFQATT and SNEGSKA (reference sequence). J gave up 7 bases and V 5 bases, and 8 bases lay outside the gene matches. The length of the CDR3 is 14 residues. This TCR was recovered from a human patient who had a liver transplant. Some T cells here may be from the graft donor. V is TRBV20-1 and J is TRBJ1-4, with 9 bases fitting TRBD1. CDR3 coding DNA: TGCAGTGCTCCCGGACAGGGGAACCGTGAAAAACTGTTTTTT. It codes for CSAPGQGNREKLFF.